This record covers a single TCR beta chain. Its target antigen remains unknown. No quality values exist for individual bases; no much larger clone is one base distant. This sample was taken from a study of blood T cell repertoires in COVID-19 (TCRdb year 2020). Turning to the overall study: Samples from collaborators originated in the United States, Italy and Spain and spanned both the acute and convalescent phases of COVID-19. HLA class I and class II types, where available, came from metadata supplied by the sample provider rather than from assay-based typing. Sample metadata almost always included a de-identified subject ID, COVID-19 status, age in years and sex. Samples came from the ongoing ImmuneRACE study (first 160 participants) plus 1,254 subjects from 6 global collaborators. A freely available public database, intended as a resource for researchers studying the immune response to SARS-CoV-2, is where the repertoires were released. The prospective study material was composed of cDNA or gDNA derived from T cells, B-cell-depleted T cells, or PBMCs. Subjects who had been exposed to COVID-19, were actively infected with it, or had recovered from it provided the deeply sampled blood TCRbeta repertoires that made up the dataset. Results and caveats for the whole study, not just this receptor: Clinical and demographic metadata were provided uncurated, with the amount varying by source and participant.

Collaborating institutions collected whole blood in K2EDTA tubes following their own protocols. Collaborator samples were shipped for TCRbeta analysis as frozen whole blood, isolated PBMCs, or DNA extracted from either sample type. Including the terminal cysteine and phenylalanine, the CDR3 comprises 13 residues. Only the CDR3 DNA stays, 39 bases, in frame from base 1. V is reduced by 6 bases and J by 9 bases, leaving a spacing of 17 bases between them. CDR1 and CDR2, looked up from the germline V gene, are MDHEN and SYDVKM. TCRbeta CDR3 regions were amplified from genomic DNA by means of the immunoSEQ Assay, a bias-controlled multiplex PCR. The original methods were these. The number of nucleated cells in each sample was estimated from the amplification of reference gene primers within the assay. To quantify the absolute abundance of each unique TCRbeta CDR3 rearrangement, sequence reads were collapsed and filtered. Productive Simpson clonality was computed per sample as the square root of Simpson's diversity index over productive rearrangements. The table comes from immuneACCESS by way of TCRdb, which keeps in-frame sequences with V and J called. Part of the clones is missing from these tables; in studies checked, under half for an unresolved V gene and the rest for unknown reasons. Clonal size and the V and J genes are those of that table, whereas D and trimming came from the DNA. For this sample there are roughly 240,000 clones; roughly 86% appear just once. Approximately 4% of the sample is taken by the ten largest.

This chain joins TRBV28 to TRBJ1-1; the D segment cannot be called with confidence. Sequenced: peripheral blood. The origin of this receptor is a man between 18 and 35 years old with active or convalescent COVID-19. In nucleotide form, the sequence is TGTGCCAGCAGCTCGACCCGACTCGGGAAAGCTTTCTTT. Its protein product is CASSSTRLGKAFF.